This TCR beta chain appears in the sequencing data of a study of blood T cells in healthy people across ages. Whole-study findings and limits: Researchers report that TCR beta diversity correlated strongly with naive T cell percentage. Investigators viewed diversity estimates from one million T cells as underestimates, the study reported. Per million T cells, TCR beta diversity dropped roughly linearly as age increased.

This CDR3 region has 18 residues. The germline V gene encodes CDR1 MNHEY and CDR2 SMNVEV (reference sequence). The V gene lost 3 bases and the J gene lost 1 base, with 20 bases spanning the gap. Of note for this clonotype: Its target is not known.

Using a J-beta primer mix together with a sample-barcoded 5' primer, a second PCR was run for about 6 to 11 cycles. TCRdb redid the calling of the 5' RACE reads with MiXCR, one entry per CDR3 protein. Here the sample spans about 1.1 million distinct CDR3 sequences, around two fifths being singletons. This TCR was recovered from a man between 18 and 35 years old in good health. This sequence joins TRBV27 and TRBJ2-3; D is perhaps TRBD1 or TRBD2 (5 bases each). Sequencing input: blood. The CDR3 spells CASSLSQGSGWGTDTQYF. Written as DNA, the CDR3 is TGTGCCAGCAGTTTGTCTCAGGGATCGGGGTGGGGCACAGATACGCAGTATTTT.